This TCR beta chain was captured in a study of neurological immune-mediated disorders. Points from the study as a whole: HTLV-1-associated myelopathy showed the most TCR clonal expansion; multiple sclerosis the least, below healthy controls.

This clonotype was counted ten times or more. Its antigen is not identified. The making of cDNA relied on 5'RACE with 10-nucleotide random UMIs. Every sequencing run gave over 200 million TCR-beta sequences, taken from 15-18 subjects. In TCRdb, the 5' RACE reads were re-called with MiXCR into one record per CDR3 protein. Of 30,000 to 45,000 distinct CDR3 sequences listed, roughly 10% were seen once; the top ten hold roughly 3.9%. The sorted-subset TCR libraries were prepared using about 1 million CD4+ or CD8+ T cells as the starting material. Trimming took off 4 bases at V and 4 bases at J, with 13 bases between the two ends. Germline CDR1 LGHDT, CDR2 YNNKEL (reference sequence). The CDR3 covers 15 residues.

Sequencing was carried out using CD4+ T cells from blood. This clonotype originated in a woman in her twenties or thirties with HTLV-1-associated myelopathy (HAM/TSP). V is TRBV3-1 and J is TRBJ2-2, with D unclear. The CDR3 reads CASSPREVPTGELFF. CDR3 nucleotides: TGTGCCAGCAGCCCTCGAGAGGTCCCCACCGGGGAGCTGTTTTTT.